This TCR beta chain was obtained from a study of tissue T cells after allogeneic stem cell transplantation. Study-wide findings and caveats: Which tissue TCRs were alloreactive or antigen-specific was not determined. Some clones might be persisting host cells.

Generated by immunoSEQ multiplex PCR, the TCRdb table keeps only in-frame clones and is missing some. There are thousands of clones in the sample; about half occur only once, and approximately 6.5% lies in the top ten. Germline lookup yields CDR1 KGHTA and CDR2 FQNQQP. The CDR3 totals 14 residues. Time point given: mouse harvest day 7 after allogeneic transplant. Tail vein injection delivered 10^7 T-cell-depleted bone marrow cells and 10^6 splenic CD5+ T cells. Mice had MHC-mismatched B6 into BALB/c GVHD, sampled day 7 or 14. There are a few counts of this clone. What it binds is not known. The genes are named according to mouse. Read coverage stops 1 residue before the CDR3 terminus; the germline J gene supplies the remainder.

Sequencing used gut tissue. This chain links TRBV23 with TRBJ2-5; the table's D call, TRBD2, has no DNA check behind it. This clonotype was sampled from a female BALB/c mouse given C57BL/6 T cells with graft-versus-host disease after an allogeneic hematopoietic cell transplant. The sequenced CDR3 bases are TGCTCCAGCAGTCAATCTGATGGGGGGGACACCCAGTAC. Its protein is CSSSQSDGGDTQY. The CDR3 reads in full as CSSSQSDGGDTQYF.